This T cell receptor beta chain stems from a study of read filtering for tumor transcriptome and immune sequencing. Overall study: DNase treatment preceded whole-transcriptome library preparation.

This library used roughly 400 ng RNA and molecular barcoded adaptors spanning alpha/delta and beta/gamma chains. TCRdb fed the reads into MiXCR, producing one record per CDR3 protein. The table includes tens of thousands of distinct CDR3 sequences, approximately 15% detected once. This clonotype occurred many times. Its antigen remains unknown. Overall study results and limits: Sorted CD138-negative bone marrow cells were not purified T cells.

The CDR3 spans 13 residues. Deletions cut 4 bases from V and 3 bases from J, with 12 bases between. Germline V gene sequence: CDR1 DFQATT, CDR2 SNEGSKA (reference sequence). Material for sequencing was a population of CD138-negative cells sorted from bone marrow. This TCR derives from a donor aged 40 or over with multiple myeloma. The chain links TRBV20-1 to TRBJ2-5; D is undetermined. The CDR3 sequence is CSATGPTEETQYF. CDR3 bases: TGCAGTGCTACTGGGCCGACCGAAGAGACCCAGTACTTC.